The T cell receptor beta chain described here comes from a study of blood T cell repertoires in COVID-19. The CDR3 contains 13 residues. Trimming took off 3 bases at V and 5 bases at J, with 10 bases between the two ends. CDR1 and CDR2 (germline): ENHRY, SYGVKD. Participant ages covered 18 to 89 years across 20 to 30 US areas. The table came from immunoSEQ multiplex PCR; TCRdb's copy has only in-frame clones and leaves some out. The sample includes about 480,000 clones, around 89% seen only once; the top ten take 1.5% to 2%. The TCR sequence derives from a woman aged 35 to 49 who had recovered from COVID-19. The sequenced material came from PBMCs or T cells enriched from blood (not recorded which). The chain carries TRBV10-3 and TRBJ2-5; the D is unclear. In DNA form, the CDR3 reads TGTGCCATCAGTGACGGGTCACGCGAGACCCAGTACTTC. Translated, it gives CAISDGSRETQYF.